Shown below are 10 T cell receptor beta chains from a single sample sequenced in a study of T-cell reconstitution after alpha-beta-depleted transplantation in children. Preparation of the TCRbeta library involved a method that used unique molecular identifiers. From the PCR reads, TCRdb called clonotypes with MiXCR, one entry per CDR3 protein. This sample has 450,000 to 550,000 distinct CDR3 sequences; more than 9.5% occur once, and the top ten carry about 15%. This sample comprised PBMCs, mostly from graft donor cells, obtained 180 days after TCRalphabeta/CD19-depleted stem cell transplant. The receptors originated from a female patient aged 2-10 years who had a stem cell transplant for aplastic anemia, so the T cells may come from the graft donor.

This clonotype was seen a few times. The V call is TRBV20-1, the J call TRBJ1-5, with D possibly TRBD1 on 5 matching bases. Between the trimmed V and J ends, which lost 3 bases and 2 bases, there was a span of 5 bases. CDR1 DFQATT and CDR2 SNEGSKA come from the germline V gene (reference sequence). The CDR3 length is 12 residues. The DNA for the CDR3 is TGCAGTGCTAGCAGGGGCAATCAGCCCCAGCATTTT. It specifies CSASRGNQPQHF.

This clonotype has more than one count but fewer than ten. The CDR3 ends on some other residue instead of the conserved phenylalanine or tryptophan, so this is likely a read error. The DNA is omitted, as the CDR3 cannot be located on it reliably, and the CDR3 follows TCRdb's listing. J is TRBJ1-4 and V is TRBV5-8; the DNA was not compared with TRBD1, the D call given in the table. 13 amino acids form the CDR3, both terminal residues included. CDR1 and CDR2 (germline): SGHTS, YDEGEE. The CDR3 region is CASSYPMEDREFL.

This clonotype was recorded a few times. The CDR3 DNA sequence: TGTGCCAGCAGCTTTGAATCCAGGAGCTCCTACGAGCAGTACGTC. As protein: CASSFESRSSYEQYV. The chain combines TRBV7-2 with TRBJ2-7; D unresolved. Germline V gene lookup returns CDR1 SGHTA and CDR2 FQGNSA. The V gene lost 3 bases and the J gene lost 0 bases, with 12 bases spanning the gap. The CDR3 extends over 15 amino acids.

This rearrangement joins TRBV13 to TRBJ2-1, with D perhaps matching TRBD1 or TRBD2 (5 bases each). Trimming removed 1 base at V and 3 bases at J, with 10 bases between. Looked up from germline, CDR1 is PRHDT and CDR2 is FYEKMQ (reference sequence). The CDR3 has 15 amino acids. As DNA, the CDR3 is TGTGCCAGCAGCTTAGAGGGACCCTTCTACAATGAGCAGTTCTTC. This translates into CASSLEGPFYNEQFF.

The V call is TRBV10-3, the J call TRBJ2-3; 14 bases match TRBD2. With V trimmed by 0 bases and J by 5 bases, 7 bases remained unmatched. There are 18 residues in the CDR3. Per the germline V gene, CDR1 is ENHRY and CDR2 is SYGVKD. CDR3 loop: CAISESGLAGAGGDTQYF. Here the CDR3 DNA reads TGTGCCATCAGTGAGTCGGGACTAGCGGGAGCTGGTGGAGATACGCAGTATTTT.

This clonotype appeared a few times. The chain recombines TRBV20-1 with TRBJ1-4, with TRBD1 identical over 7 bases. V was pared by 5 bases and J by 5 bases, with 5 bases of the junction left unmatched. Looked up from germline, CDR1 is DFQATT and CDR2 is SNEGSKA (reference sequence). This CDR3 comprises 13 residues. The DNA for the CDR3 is TGCAGTGCTGGAGGGGGCGGGAATGAAAAACTGTTTTTT. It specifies CSAGGGGNEKLFF.

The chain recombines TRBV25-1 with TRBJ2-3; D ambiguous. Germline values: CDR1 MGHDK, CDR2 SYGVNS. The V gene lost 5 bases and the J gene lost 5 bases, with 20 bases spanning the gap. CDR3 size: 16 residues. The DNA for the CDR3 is TGTGCCAGCAGTCCGTCTCAAGGGCAATGGTTAGATACGCAGTATTTT. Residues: CASSPSQGQWLDTQYF.

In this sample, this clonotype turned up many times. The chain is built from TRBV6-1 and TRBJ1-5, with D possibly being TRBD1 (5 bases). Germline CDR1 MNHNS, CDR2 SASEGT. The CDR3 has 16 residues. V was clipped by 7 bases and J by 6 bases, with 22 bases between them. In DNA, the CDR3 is TGTGCCAGCACGGAACCCTCGGGGCAGGGCAGTCAGCCCCAGCATTTT. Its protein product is CASTEPSGQGSQPQHF.

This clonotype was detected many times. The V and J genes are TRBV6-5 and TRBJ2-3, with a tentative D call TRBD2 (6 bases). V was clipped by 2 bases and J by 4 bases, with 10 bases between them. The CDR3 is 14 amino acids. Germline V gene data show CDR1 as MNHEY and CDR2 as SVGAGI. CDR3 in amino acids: CASSYDRGSDTQYF. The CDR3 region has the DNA TGTGCCAGCAGTTACGATCGGGGGTCAGATACGCAGTATTTT.

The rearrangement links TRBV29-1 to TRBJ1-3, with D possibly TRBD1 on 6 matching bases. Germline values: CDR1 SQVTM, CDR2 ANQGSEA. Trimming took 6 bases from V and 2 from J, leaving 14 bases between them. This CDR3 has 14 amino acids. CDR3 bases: TGCAGCGTCCGGACAGTTAGAGCTGGAAACACCATATATTTT. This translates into CSVRTVRAGNTIYF. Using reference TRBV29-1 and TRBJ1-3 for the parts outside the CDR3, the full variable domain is SAVISQKPSRDICQRGTSLTIQCQVDSQVTMMFWYRQQPGQSLTLIATANQGSEATYESGFVIDKFPISRPNLTFSTLTVSNMSPEDSSIYLCSVRTVRAGNTIYFGEGSWLTVV.